The T cell receptor beta chain described here comes from a study of T-cell reconstitution after alpha-beta-depleted transplantation in children. Notes on the study in general: Reportedly, roughly two months post-transplant, alpha-beta T cells arose from several hundred expanded graft clones.

Comments on this clonotype: The antigen is not known.

V lost 1 base to trimming and J lost 6 bases, with 14 bases between them. The CDR3 totals 14 residues. Looked up from germline, CDR1 is DFQATT and CDR2 is SNEGSKA (reference sequence). Unique molecular identifiers were built into the TCRbeta library. Via MiXCR, TCRdb re-called the PCR reads, giving one row per CDR3 protein. Here the sample spans just under 350,000 distinct CDR3 sequences, 15% to 20% being singletons. Sequenced material: PBMCs, mostly from graft donor cells, taken 360 days after TCRalphabeta/CD19-depleted stem cell transplant. The rearrangement joins TRBV20-1 to TRBJ2-3; maybe TRBD2 (7 bases). The sequence came from a male patient aged 2-15 years who had a stem cell transplant for acute lymphoblastic leukemia, so the T cells may come from the graft donor. The CDR3 DNA is TGCAGTGCTAGAGGGTGGGAGGGGGTTGATACGCAGTATTTT. Amino acid sequence: CSARGWEGVDTQYF.